Presented here are 11 T cell receptor beta chains from one specimen sequenced in a study of Tregs in tolerant kidney transplant recipients. Mixed chimerism was transient after nonmyeloablative marrow transplants from related graft donors. Profiled with immunoSEQ multiplex PCR; TCRdb holds only in-frame clones, not every one. The data contain 54,000 or so clones, roughly nine tenths of them singletons. Sequences were derived from CD8+ T cells from blood (PBMCs), sampled 24 months after the transplant. All receptors come from a human patient who received a combined kidney and bone marrow transplant. Some of the T cells may derive from the graft donor.

The chain combines TRBV4-3 with TRBJ1-2, with D tentatively TRBD1 (5 bases). CDR1 and CDR2 from the germline V gene are LGHNA and YSLEER. The V end lost 2 bases, the J end lost 2 bases, and 12 bases lay between the germline ends. The CDR3 runs 15 residues. CDR3: CASSQLLGLNYGYTF. The DNA for the CDR3 is TGCGCCAGCAGCCAACTCCTGGGACTGAACTATGGCTACACCTTC.

The chain uses TRBV11-2 and TRBJ1-4; 8 bases align to TRBD1. This CDR3 has 14 amino acids. The V gene end was trimmed by 6 bases and the J gene end by 7 bases; junction bases not matched to a gene: 7. Germline lookup yields CDR1 SGHAT and CDR2 FQNNGV. CDR3 sequence (DNA): TGTGCCAGCAGTGTATGGACAGGGCCTGAAAAACTGTTTTTT. As protein: CASSVWTGPEKLFF.

The V and J genes are TRBV27 and TRBJ2-3; TRBD2 agrees at 9 bases. The germline V gene has CDR1 MNHEY and CDR2 SMNVEV (reference sequence). The CDR3 contains 11 residues. The J segment lost 8 bases and the V segment lost 9 bases, leaving 3 bases of the junction unmatched. The chain's CDR3 is CASLGLATQYF. The CDR3 coding sequence is TGTGCCAGTCTGGGACTAGCTACGCAGTATTTT.

This chain uses TRBV27 with TRBJ2-2, with D possibly matching TRBD2 (5 bases). The CDR3 runs 16 residues. Trimming cost V 5 bases and J 2 bases, with 15 bases left between them. Germline V CDR1 and CDR2: MNHEY, SMNVEV (reference sequence). In DNA form, the CDR3 reads TGTGCCAGCAGTGCAGGACTCTCCTTAAACACCGGGGAGCTGTTTTTT. It encodes CASSAGLSLNTGELFF.

V usage is TRBV9 and J usage is TRBJ2-1; 8 bases map to TRBD1. CDR3 length: 17 amino acids. Unmatched junction bases numbered 5, after V lost 0 bases and J lost 0 bases. CDR1 and CDR2 (germline): SGDLS, YYNGEE. The CDR3 is CASSVDRTGSSYNEQFF. The CDR3 nucleotides read TGTGCCAGCAGCGTAGATCGGACAGGGAGCTCCTACAATGAGCAGTTCTTC.

This clone was seen only a few times. CDR3 sequence (DNA): TGCGCCAGTTATAGCGGGGGGTTCTACAATGAGCAGTTCTTC. This encodes CASYSGGFYNEQFF. The chain uses TRBV5-1 and TRBJ2-1; the match to TRBD2 covers 10 bases. The CDR3 extends over 14 amino acids. Germline V gene data show CDR1 as SGHRS and CDR2 as YFSETQ. The V segment lost 8 bases and the J segment 3 bases; nucleotides outside the gene matches: 5.

This chain joins TRBV4-3 and TRBJ1-2; 7 nucleotides agree with TRBD1. The CDR3 is made up of 15 amino acids. The J segment lost 4 bases and the V segment lost 2 bases, leaving 7 bases of the junction unmatched. The V gene's germline CDR1 is LGHNA and CDR2 YSLEER. The CDR3 bases are TGCGCCAGCAGCCAACCCGTGGGACAGTCCTATGGCTACACCTTC. Translating gives CASSQPVGQSYGYTF.

This chain connects TRBV14 to TRBJ2-7; 8 nucleotides match TRBD2. This CDR3 spans 16 amino acids. CDR1 and CDR2 from the germline V gene are SGHDN and FVKESK. Trimming cost V 1 base and J 7 bases; bases outside gene matches: 12. For the CDR3, the DNA is TGTGCCAGCAGCCAAGGGGCTTGGCTAGCGGGTGAAGAGCAGTACTTC. Translating it yields CASSQGAWLAGEEQYF.

This chain joins TRBV7-6 and TRBJ2-6; possibly TRBD1 for D (5 bases). CDR3 length: 16 amino acids. CDR1 is SGHVS and CDR2 is FNYEAQ in the germline V gene. V was cut by 3 bases and J by 0 bases, with 9 bases left in between. This chain's CDR3 is CASSLGRVSGANVLTF. As DNA, the CDR3 is TGTGCCAGCAGCTTGGGCAGGGTCTCTGGGGCCAACGTCCTGACTTTC.

The chain employs TRBV11-2 and TRBJ2-1, with D tentatively TRBD2 (5 bases). Trimming shortened V by 3 bases and J by 0 bases, and 9 bases separated the two germline ends. Germline CDR1 reads SGHAT; CDR2 reads FQNNGV. The CDR3 is 15 residues long. CDR3 in amino acids: CASSFGLSSYNEQFF. CDR3 sequence (DNA): TGTGCCAGCAGCTTCGGACTTAGCTCCTACAATGAGCAGTTCTTC.

This rearrangement joins TRBV6-5 to TRBJ2-5; TRBD2 matches at 7 bases. This CDR3 comprises 14 residues. CDR1 is MNHEY, CDR2 SVGAGI, per germline. V gave up 5 bases and J gave up 1 base; unmatched junction bases: 4. The CDR3 reads CASSRTRSQETQYF. CDR3 in DNA: TGTGCCAGCAGTCGGACTAGATCCCAAGAGACCCAGTACTTC.